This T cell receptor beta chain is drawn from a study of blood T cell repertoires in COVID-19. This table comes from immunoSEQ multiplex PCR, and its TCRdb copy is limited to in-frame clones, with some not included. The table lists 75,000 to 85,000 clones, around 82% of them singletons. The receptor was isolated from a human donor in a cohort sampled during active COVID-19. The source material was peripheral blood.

CDR3: CASSEPGQGKYGYTF. CDR3 bases: TGTGCCAGCAGCGAACCGGGACAGGGGAAGTATGGCTACACCTTC. The chain combines TRBV6-2 or TRBV6-3 with TRBJ1-2, with 10 bases matching TRBD1. V shed 6 bases, J shed 5 bases, and the junction held 9 bases outside the gene matches. Germline values: CDR1 MNHEY, CDR2 SVGEGT. The CDR3 is 15 amino acids.